These 7 T cell receptor beta chains came from one sample sequenced in a study of T-cell memory formation after mild COVID-19. One entry per CDR3 protein, called by TCRdb with MiXCR from the 5' RACE reads. This table has 300,000 to 400,000 distinct CDR3 sequences, more than 15% appearing once. The sample comprised PBMCs or a T cell subset sorted from them (not recorded which). Receptors were obtained from a man between 18 and 35 years old who had mild COVID-19 (a few samples of this study predate the infection). Cell type and time point are not known.

This clonotype was recorded a few times. V usage is TRBV7-9 and J usage is TRBJ2-5, with 12 bases matching TRBD2. Trimming took 5 bases from V and 4 from J; bases not matched to a gene: 20. The CDR3 loop spans 20 amino acids. Per the germline V gene, CDR1 is SEHNR and CDR2 is FQNEAQ (reference sequence). This CDR3 reads CASSPPLTSGGRAFGETQYF. The CDR3 nucleotides are TGTGCCAGCAGCCCGCCCCTGACTAGCGGGGGTCGGGCTTTCGGAGAGACCCAGTACTTC.

CDR3 bases: TGTGCCAGCAGCGTAGCAGGGAATCAGCCCCAGCATTTT. Translated: CASSVAGNQPQHF. The chain uses TRBV9 and TRBJ1-5; possibly TRBD1 for D (5 bases). Per the germline V gene, CDR1 is SGDLS and CDR2 is YYNGEE. The CDR3 covers 13 residues. V lost 0 bases and J lost 4, with 5 bases in between.

This clonotype appeared many times. This chain links TRBV7-9 with TRBJ2-5, with TRBD2 as a possible D gene (6 bases). The CDR3 loop spans 14 amino acids. CDR1 SEHNR and CDR2 FQNEAQ come from the germline V gene (reference sequence). Trimming stripped 3 bases from V and 2 bases from J, with 10 bases between. CDR3 loop: CASSFWRVQETQYF. The CDR3 DNA follows: TGTGCCAGCAGCTTTTGGAGGGTTCAAGAGACCCAGTACTTC.

V gene TRBV4-1 combines with J gene TRBJ1-4; D is unresolved. The V end lost 1 base, the J end lost 6 bases, and 9 bases lay between the germline ends. Germline V gives CDR1 MGHRA, CDR2 YSYEKL. The CDR3 has 14 amino acids. CDR3 DNA: TGCGCCAGCAGCCAAGTCTCTGGAGATGAAAAACTGTTTTTT. This translates into CASSQVSGDEKLFF.

This sequence joins TRBV7-2 and TRBJ1-6; D is ambiguous. Germline CDR1 SGHTA, CDR2 FQGNSA. The ends were cut back, 5 bases at V and 10 bases at J, with 18 bases in the middle. There are 15 residues in the CDR3. The chain's CDR3 is CASSGRTSPYSPLHF. The DNA for the CDR3 is TGTGCCAGCAGCGGACGGACTTCCCCATACTCACCCCTCCACTTT.

The V and J genes are TRBV5-6 and TRBJ2-7; the D gene is possibly TRBD1 (5 bases). Trimming shortened V by 5 bases and J by 4 bases, and 13 bases separated the two germline ends. CDR3 length: 13 residues. Germline V gives CDR1 SGHDT, CDR2 YYEEEE. CDR3 in DNA: TGTGCCAGCAGTCCGACCAACAGGTACGAGCAGTACTTC. Amino acid sequence: CASSPTNRYEQYF.

The chain links TRBV7-3 to TRBJ2-1; a possible D gene is TRBD2 (6 bases). V lost 3 bases and J lost 5, with 11 bases in between. Germline V gene data show CDR1 as SGHTA and CDR2 as FQGTGA. This CDR3 comprises 14 residues. The CDR3, as DNA: TGTGCCAGCAGCTTGGACTATCAGCACAATGAGCAGTTCTTC. Its protein is CASSLDYQHNEQFF.